The sequence of this TCR beta chain was determined in a study of blood T cell repertoires in COVID-19. About the study: The United States, Italy and Spain supplied acute and convalescent COVID-19 samples. PBMCs, B-cell-depleted T cells, or T cells were the source of the cDNA or gDNA that made up the material.

This clone has more than one count but fewer than ten. Per the authors' pipeline: Using reference gene primer amplification, nucleated cell counts were estimated. Generated by immunoSEQ multiplex PCR, the TCRdb table keeps only in-frame clones and is missing some. From that table come the V and J calls and clone size; the DNA was used to work out D and trimming. The sample shows 300,000 to 400,000 clones, roughly 90% of them seen only once. The CDR3 is made up of 12 amino acids. V dropped 4 bases and J dropped 9 bases, with 15 bases sitting between them. Germline V gives CDR1 GTSNPN, CDR2 SVGIG (reference sequence).

What was sequenced was peripheral blood. The chain combines TRBV30 with TRBJ1-2, with D tentatively TRBD1 (6 bases). The TCR sequence derives from a woman aged 45-60 years with active or convalescent COVID-19. Here the CDR3 reads CAWTSGQTRYTF. CDR3 DNA: TGTGCCTGGACTTCCGGACAGACCCGCTACACCTTC.